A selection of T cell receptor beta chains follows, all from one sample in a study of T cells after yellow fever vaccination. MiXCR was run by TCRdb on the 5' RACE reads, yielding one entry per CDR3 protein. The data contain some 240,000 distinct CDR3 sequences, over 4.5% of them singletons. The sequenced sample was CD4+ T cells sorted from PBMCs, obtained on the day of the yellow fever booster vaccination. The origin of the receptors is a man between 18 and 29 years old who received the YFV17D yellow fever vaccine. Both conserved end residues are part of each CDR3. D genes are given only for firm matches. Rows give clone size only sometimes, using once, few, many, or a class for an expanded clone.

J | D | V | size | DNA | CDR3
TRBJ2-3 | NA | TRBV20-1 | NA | TGCAGTGCGGGTGGTGTCGGGCACACAGATACGCAGTATTTT | CSAGGVGHTDTQYF
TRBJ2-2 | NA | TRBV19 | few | TGTGCCAGTAAGAAGTCCGGGGAGCTGTTTTTT | CASKKSGELFF
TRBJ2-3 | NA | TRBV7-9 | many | TGTGCCAGCAGCTGGGCAGGAAGCACAGATACGCAGTATTTT | CASSWAGSTDTQYF
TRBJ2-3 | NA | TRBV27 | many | TGTGCCAGCAGTCTAACAGGTGGTGGAGGTCGAAATACGCAGTATTTT | CASSLTGGGGRNTQYF
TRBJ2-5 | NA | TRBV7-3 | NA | TGTGCCAGCAGCTTATCGGGGTGGGAGACCCAGTACTTC | CASSLSGWETQYF
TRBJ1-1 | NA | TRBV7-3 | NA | TGTGCCAGCAGCTTAAACCAAGGGTACAAAGCTTTCTTT | CASSLNQGYKAFF
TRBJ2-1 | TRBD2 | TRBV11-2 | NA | TGTGCCAGCAGCCAGCCGGGACTAGGGCGCCGACTAGTCTACAATGAGCAGTTCTTC | CASSQPGLGRRLVYNEQFF
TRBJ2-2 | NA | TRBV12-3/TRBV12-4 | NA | TGTGCCAGTACGCCGGGACGGAGTTATTTCGGGGAGCTGTTTTTT | CASTPGRSYFGELFF
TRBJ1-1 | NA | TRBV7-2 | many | TGTGCCAGCAGCGTAAACAGGTACACTGAAGCTTTCTTT | CASSVNRYTEAFF
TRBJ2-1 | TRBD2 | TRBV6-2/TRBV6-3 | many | TGTGCCAGCAGTCCTCGGACTAGCTTGCCGTTCTTC | CASSPRTSLPFF
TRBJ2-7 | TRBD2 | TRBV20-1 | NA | TGCAGTGCTCCCGGACTAGCGGGGGCGCAAGAGCAGTACTTC | CSAPGLAGAQEQYF
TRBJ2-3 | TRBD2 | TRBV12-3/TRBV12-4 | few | TGTGCCAGCAGTAGATGGACTAGCGGGGTTTCAGATACGCAGTATTTT | CASSRWTSGVSDTQYF
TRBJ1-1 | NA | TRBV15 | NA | TGTGCCACCAGCAGAGATTTTGAACGGGCTTTCTTT | CATSRDFERAFF
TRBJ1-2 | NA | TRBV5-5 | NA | TGTGCCAGCAGCTTGGGGCAGTCCGATGGCTACACCTTC | CASSLGQSDGYTF
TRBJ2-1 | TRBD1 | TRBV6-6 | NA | TGTGCCAGCAGTTGGTCAGGACAGGGGACCAATGAGCAGTTCTTC | CASSWSGQGTNEQFF
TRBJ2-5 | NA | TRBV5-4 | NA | TGTGCCAGCAGCTTGGGGGGCGGGGCCCAAGAGACCCAGTACTTC | CASSLGGGAQETQYF
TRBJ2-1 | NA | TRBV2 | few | TGTGCCAGCAGTGTTAATACTCTGACGGATGAGCAGTTCTTC | CASSVNTLTDEQFF
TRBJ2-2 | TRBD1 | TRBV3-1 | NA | TGTGCCAGCAGCCAAGGGACAGGTGATTACACCGGGGAGCTGTTTTTT | CASSQGTGDYTGELFF
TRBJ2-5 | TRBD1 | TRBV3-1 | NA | TGTGCCAGCAGCCTGACAGGGTGGCGGGAGACCCAGTACTTC | CASSLTGWRETQYF
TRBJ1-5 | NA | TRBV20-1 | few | TGCAGTGCTAGGTTGGACAGATATCAGCCCCAGCATTTT | CSARLDRYQPQHF
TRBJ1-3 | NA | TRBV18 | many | TGTGCCAGCTCCGAGGGTCGCGACAGGAATGCTGGAAACACCATATATTTT | CASSEGRDRNAGNTIYF
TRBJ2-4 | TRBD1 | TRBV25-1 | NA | TGTGCCAGCAGTAAGGGGGCCCGAAACATTCAGTACTTC | CASSKGARNIQYF
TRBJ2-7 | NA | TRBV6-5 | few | TGTGCCAGCAGTTATCTTCGGGAGCAGTACTTC | CASSYLREQYF
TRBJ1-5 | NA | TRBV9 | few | TGTGCCAGCGGCCGGGGGCTAAGCAATCAGCCCCAGCATTTT | CASGRGLSNQPQHF
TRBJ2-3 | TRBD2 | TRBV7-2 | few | TGTGCCAGCAGCACAAGCATCGGGGGGGGAGAAGATACGCAGTATTTT | CASSTSIGGGEDTQYF
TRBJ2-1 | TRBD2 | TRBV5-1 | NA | TGCGCCAGCAGCTCCCAAAGGACTAGCAGGTACAATGAGCAGTTCTTC | CASSSQRTSRYNEQFF
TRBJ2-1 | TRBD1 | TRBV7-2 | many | TGTGCCAGCAGCTCGGACAGGGGGCACTACAATGAGCAGTTCTTC | CASSSDRGHYNEQFF
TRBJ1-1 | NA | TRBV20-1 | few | TGCAGTGCCGGGGACCCGAGGAACACTGAAGCTTTCTTT | CSAGDPRNTEAFF
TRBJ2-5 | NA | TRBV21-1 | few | TGTGCCATCCCCCGGACAGGGATTCGGACCCAGTACTTC | CAIPRTGIRTQYF
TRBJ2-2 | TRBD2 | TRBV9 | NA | TGTGCCAGCAGCCCTCGTATAGCGGGGGGCACCGGGGAGCTGTTTTTT | CASSPRIAGGTGELFF
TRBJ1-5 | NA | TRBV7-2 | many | TGTGCCAGCAGCTTTGACCGCCAGCCCCAGCATTTT | CASSFDRQPQHF
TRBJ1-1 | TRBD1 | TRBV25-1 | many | TGTGCCAGCAGTGAGAGGACAGGGACCAACACTGAAGCTTTCTTT | CASSERTGTNTEAFF
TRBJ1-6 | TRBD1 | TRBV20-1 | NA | TGCAGTGCTAGAGACCAGGGGGTTAAGCCCCTCCACTTT | CSARDQGVKPLHF
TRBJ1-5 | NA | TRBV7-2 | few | TGTGCCAGCAGCTTAGGGGGACTCGGCCAGCCCCAGCATTTT | CASSLGGLGQPQHF
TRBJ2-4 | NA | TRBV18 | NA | TGTGCCAGCTCACCAACCGAACCCAAGGGCATTCAGTACTTC | CASSPTEPKGIQYF
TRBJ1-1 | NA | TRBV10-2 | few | TGCGCCAGCAGCCCGACAAGCAACACTGAAGCTTTCTTT | CASSPTSNTEAFF
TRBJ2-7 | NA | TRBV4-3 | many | TGCGCCAGCAGCATGCAAAAAGGGGGGCGCGAGCAGTACTTC | CASSMQKGGREQYF
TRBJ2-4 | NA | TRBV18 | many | TGTGCCAGCTCAGGGCCCCAAGAAGGGAACATTCAGTACTTC | CASSGPQEGNIQYF
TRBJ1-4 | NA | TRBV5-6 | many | TGTGCCAGCAGCTCTCAATCGGGAAAACTGTTTTTT | CASSSQSGKLFF
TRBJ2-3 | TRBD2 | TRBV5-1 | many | TGCGCCAGCAATAGCGGGGCGGGCACAGATACGCAGTATTTT | CASNSGAGTDTQYF
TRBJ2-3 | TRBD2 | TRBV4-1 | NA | TGCGCCAGCAGCCAATCCGGCGGACTAGCGTATAGCACAGATACGCAGTATTTT | CASSQSGGLAYSTDTQYF
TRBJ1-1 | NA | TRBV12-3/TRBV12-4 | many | TGTGCCAGCACCCCCCGACGAAGGTCCAAAGCTTTCTTT | CASTPRRRSKAFF
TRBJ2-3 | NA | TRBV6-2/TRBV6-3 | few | TGTGCCAGCAGCCTGACTAGTAATACGCAGTATTTT | CASSLTSNTQYF
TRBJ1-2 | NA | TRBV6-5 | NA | TGTGCCAGCAGTTACGAAGGGACTGGGAGTTTAGGCTACACCTTC | CASSYEGTGSLGYTF
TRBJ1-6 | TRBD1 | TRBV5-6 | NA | TGTGCCAGCAGCTTACCGGGACAGGGTATTTCACCCCTCCACTTT | CASSLPGQGISPLHF